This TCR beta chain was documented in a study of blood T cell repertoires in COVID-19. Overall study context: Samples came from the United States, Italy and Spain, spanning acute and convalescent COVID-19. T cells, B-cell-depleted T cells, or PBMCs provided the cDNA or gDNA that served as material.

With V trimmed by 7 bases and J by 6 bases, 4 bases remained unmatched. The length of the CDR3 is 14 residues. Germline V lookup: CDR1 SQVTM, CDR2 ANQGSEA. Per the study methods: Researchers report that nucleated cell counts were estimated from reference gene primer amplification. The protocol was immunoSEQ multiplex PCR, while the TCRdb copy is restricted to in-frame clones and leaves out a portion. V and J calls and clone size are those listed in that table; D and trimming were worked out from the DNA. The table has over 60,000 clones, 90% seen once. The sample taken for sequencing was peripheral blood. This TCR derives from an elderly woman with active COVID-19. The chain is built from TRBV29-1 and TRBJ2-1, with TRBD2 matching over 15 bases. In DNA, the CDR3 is TGCAGCGGGACTAGCGGGAGGGCCCTCAATGAGCAGTTCTTC. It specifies CSGTSGRALNEQFF.